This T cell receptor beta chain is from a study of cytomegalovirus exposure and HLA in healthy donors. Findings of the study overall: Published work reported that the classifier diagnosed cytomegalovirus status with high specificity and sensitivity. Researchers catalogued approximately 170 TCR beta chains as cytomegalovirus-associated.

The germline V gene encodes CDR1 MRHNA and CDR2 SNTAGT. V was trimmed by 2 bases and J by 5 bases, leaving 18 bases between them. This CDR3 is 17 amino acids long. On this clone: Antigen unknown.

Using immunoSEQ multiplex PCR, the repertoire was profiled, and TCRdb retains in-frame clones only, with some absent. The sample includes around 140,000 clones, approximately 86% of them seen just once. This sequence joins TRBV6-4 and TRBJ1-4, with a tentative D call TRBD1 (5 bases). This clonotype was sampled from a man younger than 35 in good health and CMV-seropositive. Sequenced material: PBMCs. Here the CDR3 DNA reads TGTGCCAGCAGTGACGGGGCAGACCAAACCGAAAATGAAAAACTGTTTTTT. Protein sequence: CASSDGADQTENEKLFF.